This T cell receptor (beta chain) is from a study of blood T cell repertoires in COVID-19 (TCRdb year 2020). Some background on the complete study: Samples covering the acute and convalescent phases of COVID-19 were provided by collaborators in the United States, Italy and Spain. The dataset comprised deeply sampled blood TCRbeta repertoires from subjects exposed to, actively infected with, or recovered from COVID-19. Where available, HLA class I and class II types were obtained from metadata supplied by the sample provider rather than from assay-based typing. The prospective study material was composed of cDNA or gDNA derived from T cells, B-cell-depleted T cells, or PBMCs. Samples came from the ongoing ImmuneRACE study (first 160 participants) plus 1,254 subjects from 6 global collaborators. The repertoires were made available in a free public database intended to serve as a resource for research on the immune response to SARS-CoV-2. Sample metadata almost always included a de-identified subject ID, COVID-19 status, age in years and sex. Summary of the overall study and its limitations: The quantity of clinical and demographic metadata differed by source and by participant and was supplied without curation.

Collaborating institutions collected whole blood in K2EDTA tubes following their own protocols. For TCRbeta analysis, collaborators shipped samples in one of three forms: frozen whole blood, isolated PBMCs, or DNA extracted from either of those sample types. A distance of 11 bases separates the germline ends of V and J, which lose 1 base and 2 bases respectively. Per the germline V gene, SNHLY is the CDR1 and FYNNEI is the CDR2. Counted from cysteine to phenylalanine, this CDR3 has 15 amino acids. Just CDR3 DNA is preserved here, 45 bases in frame from base 1. As to this clone: Its antigen is currently not known. It has no much larger one-base neighbor in the sample; base qualities were not kept.

The immunoSEQ Assay, a bias-controlled multiplex PCR, was used to amplify TCRbeta CDR3 regions from genomic DNA. Turning to the authors' computational methods: The number of nucleated cells in each sample was estimated by amplification of reference gene primers within the assay. Sequence reads were collapsed and filtered to measure the absolute abundance of every unique TCRbeta CDR3 rearrangement. For each sample, productive Simpson clonality was calculated as the square root of Simpson's diversity index across productive rearrangements. Here the immuneACCESS table is served through TCRdb, limited to in-frame sequences with V and J called. Missing clones are a known gap in these copies; in checked studies unresolved V genes cover under half, and the rest lacks a known reason. V and J calls and clone size are given by that table; D and trimming were obtained from the DNA. This sample holds tens of thousands of clones; roughly 85% were observed only once. 1.3% of the sample is held by the ten biggest clonotypes.

The specimen sequenced was peripheral blood. The receptor was derived from a woman of 80 years or more with acute or convalescent COVID-19. The V gene is TRBV2 and the J gene is TRBJ1-2; confidence is insufficient to name the D gene. The DNA sequence reads TGTGCCAGCAGTGAAGGAAGAGCTTTAAACTATGGCTACACCTTC. It codes for CASSEGRALNYGYTF.